The 4 T cell receptor beta chains listed next were all sequenced from one sample in a study of T-cell memory formation after mild COVID-19. MiXCR was run by TCRdb on the 5' RACE reads, yielding one entry per CDR3 protein. This sample yields 470,000 or so distinct CDR3 sequences, of which over 15% are seen a single time; roughly 8.4% belongs to the top ten. Sequencing was carried out using PBMCs or a T cell subset sorted from them (not recorded which). The receptors derive from an adult woman who had mild COVID-19 (a few samples of this study predate the infection). Cell type and time point are not known.

This clonotype was seen once. The V call is TRBV4-2, the J call TRBJ1-1; D uncertain. The germline gives CDR1 LGHNA, CDR2 YNFKEQ. Trimming cost V 4 bases and J 10 bases, with 22 bases left between them. The CDR3 runs to 15 residues. CDR3 nucleotide sequence: TGTGCCAGCAGCCTTGAGATGTATGCCACGTTAGGAGCTTTCTTT. This codes for CASSLEMYATLGAFF.

The rearrangement links TRBV4-1 to TRBJ1-2; no firm D call. The CDR3 loop spans 14 amino acids. Germline-derived CDR1 and CDR2 are MGHRA and YSYEKL. Between the trimmed V and J ends, which lost 4 bases and 4 bases, there was a span of 13 bases. CDR3 sequence: CASSLDGDSYGYTF. CDR3 DNA sequence: TGCGCCAGCAGCCTGGACGGCGATTCCTATGGCTACACCTTC.

DNA for the CDR3: TGCGCCAGCAGCCAACCTATTGGGACTAGCGGGAGTTATGAGCAGTTCTTC. This translates into CASSQPIGTSGSYEQFF. This chain joins TRBV4-3 and TRBJ2-1; 14 nucleotides align to TRBD2. Germline values: CDR1 LGHNA, CDR2 YSLEER. The CDR3 is 17 residues long. The V segment lost 2 bases and the J segment 8 bases; nucleotides outside the gene matches: 8.

This chain connects TRBV20-1 to TRBJ2-7; tentative D call: TRBD1 (6 bases). CDR1 DFQATT and CDR2 SNEGSKA come from the germline V gene (reference sequence). Trimming cost V 6 bases and J 0 bases, with 9 bases left between them. CDR3 length: 12 amino acids. The CDR3 loop is CSAGDTSYEQYF. The CDR3 bases are TGCAGTGCCGGGGACACCTCCTACGAGCAGTACTTC.